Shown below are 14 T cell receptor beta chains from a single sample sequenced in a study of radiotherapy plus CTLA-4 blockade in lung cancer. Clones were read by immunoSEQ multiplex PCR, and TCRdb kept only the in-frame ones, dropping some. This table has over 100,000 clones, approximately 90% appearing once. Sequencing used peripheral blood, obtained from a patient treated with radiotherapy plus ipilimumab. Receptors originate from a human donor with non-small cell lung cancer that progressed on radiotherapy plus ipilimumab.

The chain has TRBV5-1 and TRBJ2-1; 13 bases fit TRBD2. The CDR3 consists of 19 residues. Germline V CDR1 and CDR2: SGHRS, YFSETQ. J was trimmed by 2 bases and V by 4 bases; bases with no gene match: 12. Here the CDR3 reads CASSTRTSGRGGTYNEQFF. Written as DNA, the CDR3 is TGCGCCAGCAGCACAAGGACTAGCGGGAGAGGGGGAACCTACAATGAGCAGTTCTTC.

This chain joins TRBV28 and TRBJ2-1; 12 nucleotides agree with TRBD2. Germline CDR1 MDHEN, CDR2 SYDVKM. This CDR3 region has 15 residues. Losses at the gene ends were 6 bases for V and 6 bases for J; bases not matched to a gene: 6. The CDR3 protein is CASSRLAGVANEQFF. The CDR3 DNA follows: TGTGCCAGCAGCCGACTAGCGGGAGTTGCCAATGAGCAGTTCTTC.

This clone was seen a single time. This chain's CDR3 is CSVVVPGHRNTEAFF. The CDR3 coding sequence is TGCAGCGTTGTGGTGCCGGGACACAGGAACACTGAAGCTTTCTTT. The chain combines TRBV29-1 with TRBJ1-1, with D possibly TRBD1 on 6 matching bases. The V gene's germline CDR1 is SQVTM and CDR2 ANQGSEA. CDR3 length: 15 residues. Trimming removed 4 bases from V and 1 base from J, with 16 bases in between.

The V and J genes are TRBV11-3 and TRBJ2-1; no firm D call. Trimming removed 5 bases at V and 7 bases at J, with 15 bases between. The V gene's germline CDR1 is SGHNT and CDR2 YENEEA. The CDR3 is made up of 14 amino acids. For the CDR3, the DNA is TGTGCCAGCAGCCCAGGACCCATCTGGAATGAGCAGTTCTTC. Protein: CASSPGPIWNEQFF.

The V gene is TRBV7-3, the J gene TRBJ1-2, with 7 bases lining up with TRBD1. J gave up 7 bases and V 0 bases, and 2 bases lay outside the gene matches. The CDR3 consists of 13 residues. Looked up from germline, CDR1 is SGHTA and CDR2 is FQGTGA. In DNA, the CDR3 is TGTGCCAGCAGCTTAACGGGGACAGTTGGCTACACCTTC. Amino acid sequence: CASSLTGTVGYTF.

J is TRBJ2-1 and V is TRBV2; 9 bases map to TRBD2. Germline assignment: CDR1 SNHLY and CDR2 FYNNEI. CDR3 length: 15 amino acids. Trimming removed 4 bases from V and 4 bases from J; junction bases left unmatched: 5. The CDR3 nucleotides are TGTGCCAGCAGTGCAGTTAGCGGGGGTTACAATGAGCAGTTCTTC. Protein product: CASSAVSGGYNEQFF. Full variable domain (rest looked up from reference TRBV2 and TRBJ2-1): EPEVTQTPSHQVTQMGQEVILRCVPISNHLYFYWYRQILGQKVEFLVSFYNNEISEKSEIFDDQFSVERPDGSNFTLKIRSTKLEDSAMYFCASSAVSGGYNEQFFGPGTRLTVL.

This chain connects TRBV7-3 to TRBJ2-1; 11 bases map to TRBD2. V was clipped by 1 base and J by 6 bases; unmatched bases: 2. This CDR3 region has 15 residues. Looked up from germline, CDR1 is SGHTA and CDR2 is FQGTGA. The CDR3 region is CASSLRLAGTNEQFF. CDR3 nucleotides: TGTGCCAGCAGCTTAAGACTAGCGGGGACCAATGAGCAGTTCTTC.

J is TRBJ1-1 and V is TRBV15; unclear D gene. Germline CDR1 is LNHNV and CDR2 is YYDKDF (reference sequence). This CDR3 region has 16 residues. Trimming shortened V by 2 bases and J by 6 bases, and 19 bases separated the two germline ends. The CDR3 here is CATSRPDVSKGAEAFF. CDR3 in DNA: TGTGCCACCAGCAGACCTGACGTCTCCAAGGGTGCTGAAGCTTTCTTT.

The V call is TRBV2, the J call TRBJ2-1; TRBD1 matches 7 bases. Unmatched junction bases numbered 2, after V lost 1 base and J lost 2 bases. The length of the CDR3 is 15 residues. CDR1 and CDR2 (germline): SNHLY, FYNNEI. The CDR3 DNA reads TGTGCCAGCAGTGAAGTGAGGGGGCCCTACAATGAGCAGTTCTTC. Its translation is CASSEVRGPYNEQFF.

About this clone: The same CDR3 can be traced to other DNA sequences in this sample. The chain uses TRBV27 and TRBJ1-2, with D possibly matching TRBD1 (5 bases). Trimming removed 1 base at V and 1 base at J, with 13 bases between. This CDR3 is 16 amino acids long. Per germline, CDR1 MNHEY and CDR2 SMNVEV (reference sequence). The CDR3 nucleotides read TGTGCCAGCAGTTTATTGGGGGGAAGAGGTAACTATGGCTACACCTTC. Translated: CASSLLGGRGNYGYTF.

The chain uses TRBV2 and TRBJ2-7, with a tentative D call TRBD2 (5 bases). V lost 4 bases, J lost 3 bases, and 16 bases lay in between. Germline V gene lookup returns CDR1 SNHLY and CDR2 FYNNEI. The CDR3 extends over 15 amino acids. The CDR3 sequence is CASSGSGRDDYEQYF. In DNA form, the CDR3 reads TGTGCCAGCAGTGGTTCAGGCCGGGATGACTACGAGCAGTACTTC.

The CDR3 protein is CAISERHQNGYEQYF. CDR3 nucleotides: TGTGCCATCAGTGAGCGACACCAAAATGGGTACGAGCAGTACTTC. This chain uses TRBV10-3 with TRBJ2-7; D call uncertain. CDR3 length: 15 amino acids. Germline V gives CDR1 ENHRY, CDR2 SYGVKD. Trimming pared 2 bases from V and 4 bases from J, leaving 15 bases between.

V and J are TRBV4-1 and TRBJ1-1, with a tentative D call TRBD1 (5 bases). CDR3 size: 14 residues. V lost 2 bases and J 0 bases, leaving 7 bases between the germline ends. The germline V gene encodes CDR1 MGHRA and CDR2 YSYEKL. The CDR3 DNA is TGCGCCAGCAGCCAAAACAGGTTGAACACTGAAGCTTTCTTT. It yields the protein CASSQNRLNTEAFF.

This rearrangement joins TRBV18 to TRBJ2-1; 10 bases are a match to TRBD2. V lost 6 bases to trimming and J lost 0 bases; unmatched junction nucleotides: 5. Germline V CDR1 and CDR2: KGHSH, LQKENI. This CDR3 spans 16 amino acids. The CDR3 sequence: CASSQLAGISYNEQFF. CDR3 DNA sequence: TGTGCCAGCTCCCAACTAGCGGGAATCTCCTACAATGAGCAGTTCTTC.